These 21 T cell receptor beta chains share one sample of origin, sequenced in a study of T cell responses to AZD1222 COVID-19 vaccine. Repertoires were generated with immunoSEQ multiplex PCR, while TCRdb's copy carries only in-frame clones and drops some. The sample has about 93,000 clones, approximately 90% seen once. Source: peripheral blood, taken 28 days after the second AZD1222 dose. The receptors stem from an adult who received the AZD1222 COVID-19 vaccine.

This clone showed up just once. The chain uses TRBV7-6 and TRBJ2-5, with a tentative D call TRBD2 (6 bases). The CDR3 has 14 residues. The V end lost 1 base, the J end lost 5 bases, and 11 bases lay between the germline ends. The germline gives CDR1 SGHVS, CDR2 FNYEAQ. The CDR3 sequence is CASSLGASVETQYF. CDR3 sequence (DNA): TGTGCCAGCAGCTTAGGGGCTAGCGTGGAGACCCAGTACTTC.

DNA for the CDR3: TGTGCCAGCTCACCACCGTCCCGGGATGGCTACACCTTC. Translation gives CASSPPSRDGYTF. The chain has TRBV18 and TRBJ1-2; D not certain. From germline, CDR1 is KGHSH and CDR2 LQKENI. Trimming took off 0 bases at V and 6 bases at J, with 8 bases between the two ends. The CDR3 runs 13 residues.

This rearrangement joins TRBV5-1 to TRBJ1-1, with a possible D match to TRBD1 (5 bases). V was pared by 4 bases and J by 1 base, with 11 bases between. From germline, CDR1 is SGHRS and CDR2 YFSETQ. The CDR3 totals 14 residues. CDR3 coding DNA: TGCGCCAGCAGCCCGGGACGGGCGAACACTGAAGCTTTCTTT. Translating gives CASSPGRANTEAFF.

The CDR3: CASSPPRGNTEAFF. CDR3 sequence (DNA): TGTGCCAGCAGCCCCCCGAGGGGGAACACTGAAGCTTTCTTT. The rearrangement uses TRBV11-1 and TRBJ1-1; D may be TRBD1 (5 bases). The CDR3 totals 14 residues. Trimming shortened V by 5 bases and J by 1 base, and 11 bases separated the two germline ends. Per the germline V gene, CDR1 is SGHAT and CDR2 is FQDESV (reference sequence).

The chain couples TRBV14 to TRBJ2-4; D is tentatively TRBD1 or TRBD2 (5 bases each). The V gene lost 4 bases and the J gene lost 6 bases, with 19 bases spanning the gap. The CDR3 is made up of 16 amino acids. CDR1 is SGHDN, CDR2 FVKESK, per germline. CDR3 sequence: CASSRGRPRDGNIQYF. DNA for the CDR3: TGTGCCAGCAGCCGCGGCAGGCCTAGGGACGGAAACATTCAGTACTTC.

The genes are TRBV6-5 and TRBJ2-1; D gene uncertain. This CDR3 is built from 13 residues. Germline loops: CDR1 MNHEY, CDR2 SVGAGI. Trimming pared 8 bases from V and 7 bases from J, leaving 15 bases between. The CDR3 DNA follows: TGTGCCAGCCGGGTGCCAGGAGTGAATGAGCAGTTCTTC. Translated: CASRVPGVNEQFF.

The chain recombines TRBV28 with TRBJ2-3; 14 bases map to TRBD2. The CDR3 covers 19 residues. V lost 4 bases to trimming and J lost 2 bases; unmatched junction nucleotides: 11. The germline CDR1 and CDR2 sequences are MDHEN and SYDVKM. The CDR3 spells CASSSDPGLAGETTDTQYF. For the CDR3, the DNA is TGTGCCAGCAGTTCCGACCCGGGACTAGCGGGAGAGACCACAGATACGCAGTATTTT.

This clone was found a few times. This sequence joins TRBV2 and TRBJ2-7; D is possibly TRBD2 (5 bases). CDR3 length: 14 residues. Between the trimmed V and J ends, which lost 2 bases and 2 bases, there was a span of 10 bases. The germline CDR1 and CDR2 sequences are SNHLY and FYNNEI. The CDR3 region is CASSESWTAYEQYF. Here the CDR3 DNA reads TGTGCCAGCAGTGAAAGCTGGACTGCCTACGAGCAGTACTTC.

The CDR3 sequence: CASRVSGGLDTQYF. CDR3 bases: TGTGCCAGCAGGGTTTCGGGGGGGCTTGATACGCAGTATTTT. This chain links TRBV6-5 with TRBJ2-3, with 8 bases aligning to TRBD2. This CDR3 spans 14 amino acids. Germline V gene lookup returns CDR1 MNHEY and CDR2 SVGAGI. The trim removed 6 bases at V and 6 bases at J, leaving 8 bases unmatched.

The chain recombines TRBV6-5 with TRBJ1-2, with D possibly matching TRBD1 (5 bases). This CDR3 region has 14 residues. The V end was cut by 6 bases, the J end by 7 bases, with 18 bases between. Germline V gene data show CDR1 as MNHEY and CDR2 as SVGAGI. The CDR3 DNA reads TGTGCCAGCAGCCCAAGGGGCAGGGCAAGTGGCTACACCTTC. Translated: CASSPRGRASGYTF.

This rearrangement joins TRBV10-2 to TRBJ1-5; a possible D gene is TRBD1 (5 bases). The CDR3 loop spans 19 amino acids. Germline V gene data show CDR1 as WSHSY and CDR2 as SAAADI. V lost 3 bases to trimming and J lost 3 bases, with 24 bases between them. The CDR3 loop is CASSDPRQSYPPLNQPQHF. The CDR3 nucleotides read TGCGCCAGCAGTGATCCGAGACAGTCCTATCCCCCCCTCAATCAGCCCCAGCATTTT.

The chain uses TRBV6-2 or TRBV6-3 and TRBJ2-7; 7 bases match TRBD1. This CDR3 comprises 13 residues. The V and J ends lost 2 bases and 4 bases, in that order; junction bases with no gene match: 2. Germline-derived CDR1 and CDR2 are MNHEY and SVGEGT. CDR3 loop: CASSYPTGYEQYF. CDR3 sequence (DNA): TGTGCCAGCAGTTACCCGACAGGGTACGAGCAGTACTTC.

The CDR3 sequence: CAWSMTRTRPTGTARGQYF. As DNA, the CDR3 is TGTGCCTGGAGTATGACACGAACCCGCCCGACAGGGACAGCGAGGGGACAGTACTTC. This chain links TRBV30 with TRBJ2-7, with 7 bases matching TRBD1. The CDR3 totals 19 residues. V gave up 2 bases and J gave up 10 bases; unmatched junction bases: 29. Germline V gene data show CDR1 as GTSNPN and CDR2 as SVGIG (reference sequence).

The DNA for the CDR3 is TGTGCCAGCAGTTTATTTGGGAATACCAACAACAATGAGCAGTTCTTC. Its protein is CASSLFGNTNNNEQFF. The chain is built from TRBV27 and TRBJ2-1; D not resolved. The CDR3 length is 16 residues. CDR1 MNHEY and CDR2 SMNVEV come from the germline V gene (reference sequence). Trimming removed 1 base from V and 5 bases from J, with 15 bases in between.

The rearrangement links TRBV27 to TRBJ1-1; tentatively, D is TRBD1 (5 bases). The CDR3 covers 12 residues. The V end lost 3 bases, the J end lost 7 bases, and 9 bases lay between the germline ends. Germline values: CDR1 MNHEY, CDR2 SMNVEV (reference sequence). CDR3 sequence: CASSFSGGEAFF. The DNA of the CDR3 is TGTGCCAGCAGTTTCTCGGGGGGTGAAGCTTTCTTT.

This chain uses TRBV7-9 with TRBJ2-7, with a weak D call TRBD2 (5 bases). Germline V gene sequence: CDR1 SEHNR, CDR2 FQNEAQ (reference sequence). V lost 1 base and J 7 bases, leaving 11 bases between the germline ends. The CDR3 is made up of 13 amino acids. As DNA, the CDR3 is TGTGCCAGCAGCTTAGGTCACCGCGGGGAGCAGTACTTC. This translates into CASSLGHRGEQYF.

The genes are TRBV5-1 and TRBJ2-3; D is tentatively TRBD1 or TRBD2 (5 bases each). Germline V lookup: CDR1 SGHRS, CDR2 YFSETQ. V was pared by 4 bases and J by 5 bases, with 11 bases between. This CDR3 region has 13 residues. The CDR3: CASSLTRGDTQYF. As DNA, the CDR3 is TGCGCCAGCAGCCTGACGAGGGGAGATACGCAGTATTTT.

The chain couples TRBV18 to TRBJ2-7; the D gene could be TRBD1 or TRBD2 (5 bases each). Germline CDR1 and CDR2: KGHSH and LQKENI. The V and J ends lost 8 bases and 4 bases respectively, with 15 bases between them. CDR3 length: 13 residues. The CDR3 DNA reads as TGTGCCAGCCAAGGGACCGTCGCATACGAGCAGTACTTC. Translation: CASQGTVAYEQYF.

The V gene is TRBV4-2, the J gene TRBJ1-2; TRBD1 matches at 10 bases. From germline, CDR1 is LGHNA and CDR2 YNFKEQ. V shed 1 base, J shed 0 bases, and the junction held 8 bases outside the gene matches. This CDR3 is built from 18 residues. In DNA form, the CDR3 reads TGTGCCAGCAGCCAAGTGGGGACAGGGGTTGGGGCTAACTATGGCTACACCTTC. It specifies CASSQVGTGVGANYGYTF.

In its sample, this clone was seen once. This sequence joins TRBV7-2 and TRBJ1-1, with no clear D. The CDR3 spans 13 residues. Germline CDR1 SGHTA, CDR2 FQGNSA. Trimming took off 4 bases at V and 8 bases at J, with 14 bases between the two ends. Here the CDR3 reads CASSSYIDREAFF. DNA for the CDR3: TGTGCCAGCAGCTCGTACATCGATAGGGAAGCTTTCTTT.

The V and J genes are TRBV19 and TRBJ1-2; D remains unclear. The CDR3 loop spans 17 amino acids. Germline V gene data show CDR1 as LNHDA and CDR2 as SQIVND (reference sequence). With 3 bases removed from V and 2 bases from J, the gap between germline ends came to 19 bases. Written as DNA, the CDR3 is TGTGCCAGTAGTATTGACCTGTTTATTTTAGGAAACTATGGCTACACCTTC. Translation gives CASSIDLFILGNYGYTF.